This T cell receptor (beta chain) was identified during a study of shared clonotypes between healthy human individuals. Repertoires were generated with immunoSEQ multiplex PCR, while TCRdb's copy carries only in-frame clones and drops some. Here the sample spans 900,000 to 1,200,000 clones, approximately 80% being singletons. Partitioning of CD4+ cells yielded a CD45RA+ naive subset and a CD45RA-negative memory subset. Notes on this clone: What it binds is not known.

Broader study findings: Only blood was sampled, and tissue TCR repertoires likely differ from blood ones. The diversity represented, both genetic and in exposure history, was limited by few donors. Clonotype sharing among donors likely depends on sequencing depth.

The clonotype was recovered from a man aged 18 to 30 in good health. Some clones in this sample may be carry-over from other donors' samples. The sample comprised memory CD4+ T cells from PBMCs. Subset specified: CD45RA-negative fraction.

The CDR3 DNA is TGTGCCAGCAGCTTAGTTTCGGGACAGAGCTACGAGCAGTACTTC. Its translation: CASSLVSGQSYEQYF. The V and J genes are TRBV7-2 and TRBJ2-7; 7 bases are shared with TRBD1. The CDR3 length is 15 residues. Germline V gene lookup returns CDR1 SGHTA and CDR2 FQGNSA. V was pared by 1 base and J by 3 bases, with 6 bases of the junction left unmatched.